The present T cell receptor (beta chain) was sequenced within a study of T cells in Graves' hyperthyroidism and ophthalmopathy (dated by TCRdb to the late 2010s). About the investigation overall: A discovery cohort of around 98 patients, 43 with Graves' ophthalmopathy and approximately 55 with stable Graves' hyperthyroidism, was used to find distinguishing TCR V-J signatures. Prospective prediction of ophthalmopathy was tested in an independent validation cohort of about 19 hyperthyroidism patients and 15 to 17 patients who later progressed to ophthalmopathy. After sampling, hyperthyroidism patients received methimazole starting at 30 mg daily, and ophthalmopathy patients received high-dose intravenous methylprednisolone. TCR Vbeta CDR3 sequencing of some 140 peripheral blood samples (fewer than 45 ophthalmopathy, over 70 hyperthyroidism and about 17 progressor patients) is reported in the paper. Thyroid tissue and blood T-cell repertoires from six Graves' hyperthyroidism patients were also compared in the study. For training and testing, the 100 or so patients in the discovery cohort were randomly divided in a 7:3 ratio. Broader findings and caveats from the paper: In validation, the model predicted progression to ophthalmopathy a median of about 5.9 months before onset, with roughly 71% sensitivity and 72.22% specificity. No statistical method was used to set the sample size in advance, and investigators knew the group allocation. A 13 V-J signature model separated ophthalmopathy from stable hyperthyroidism, with around 91% sensitivity and roughly 81% specificity in cross-validation and 80%/75% in testing. Blood samples also contained most of the expanded thyroid clonotypes (frequency above 0.001), which suggests that blood repertoires may reflect thyroid immune responses.

Stable Graves' hyperthyroidism was defined as no progression to ophthalmopathy during 18 months of follow-up. Hyperthyroidism patients were newly diagnosed, had a disease duration of under 2 months, and were aged 18 to 65 years. Any patient with an uncontrolled infection, another autoimmune disease, pregnancy or lactation was excluded. Diagnoses relied on clinical symptoms, serum thyroxine and TRAb, thyroid ultrasound and orbital computed tomography. Trizol reagent was used to extract total RNA, and RNA quality was then checked on an Agilent 2100 Bioanalyzer. About this clonotype: This clone's antigen is unknown. Per-nucleotide qualities are absent, and no much larger clonotype sits a single base away.

The CDR3, from cysteine to phenylalanine, totals 13 residues. The CDR3 DNA has 39 bases and is translated from base 1. Unmatched junction bases come to 6, with V trimmed by 10 bases and J by 4 bases. According to the germline V gene, CDR1 reads ENHRY and CDR2 reads SYGVKD. The TCR beta CDR3 regions were amplified from the RNA transcripts. The first round of RT-PCR for the TCR CDR3 was performed with the HTBI primer set and the Qiagen OneStep RT-PCR kit. The libraries were constructed in a second round of multiplex PCR and then size-selected and purified. Libraries were sequenced paired-end with 100 bp reads on an Illumina HiSeq2000. In the paper's pipeline: SOAPnuke was used to process the raw data, throwing out any read that contained adapters or uncalled bases, had a mean Phred below 15, or lacked an exact constant-primer or identifier match. High-quality paired reads were merged using COPE v1.2.5, and each unique nucleotide sequence was defined as a clonotype. Clonotypes were aligned to IMGT TRBV, TRBD and TRBJ reference segments using MiTCR v1.1. The analysis was restricted to V-J combinations with a frequency above 0.0001, which together covered 99% to 99.2% of the repertoires. The TCS score was defined as F50 (clonal expansion) divided by E x V (chaos), with BLOSUM62-based TCRdist calculated between CDR3 peptides within each V-J. Welch's t-statistics and random forest reduced around 520 V-J features to 13, which were used in a naive Bayes classifier (R e1071). The Morisita-Horn index was used to measure how similar the thyroid and blood repertoires were. The public reads were reprocessed in TCRdb via fastp at Q25 and MiXCR, keeping in-frame beta chains. For every CDR3 protein sequence, its rows merge into one entry that carries the most common genes and DNA. In this record, the V and J calls reflect TCRdb's handling and not the investigators' own analysis. The sample profile shows about 98,000 distinct CDR3 sequences; roughly 39% of them were found once. 10% of the sample belongs to the ten largest clones.

Input material: peripheral blood or thyroid tissue (not recorded which). This chain joins TRBV10-3 to TRBJ1-4; the junction holds 7 bases that match TRBD1. This clonotype was obtained from a woman in her thirties with Graves' hyperthyroidism. CDR3 protein: CATGDRLNEKLFF. DNA sequence: TGTGCCACCGGGGACAGACTTAATGAAAAACTGTTTTTT.